The rows below give T cell receptor beta chains drawn from one sample of a study of CD8 T cells in Susac syndrome. MiXCR, applied by TCRdb to the immunoSEQ multiplex PCR reads, yields one record per CDR3 protein. The sample has tens of thousands of distinct CDR3 sequences; approximately 95% are singletons. The source material was CD8+ T cells from PBMCs. The source of these receptors is a human donor with Susac syndrome. CDR3s include the opening cysteine and the closing phenylalanine or tryptophan. The D gene is left open where the match is weak. Size tells how often a clone was seen (once, few, many) or the class of an expanded clone, and some rows leave it out.

clone_size: .; d_call: .; j_call: TRBJ2-1; v_call: TRBV29-1; cdr3_aa: CSVDGEGIAYNEQFF; cdr3_nt: TGCAGCGTTGATGGGGAAGGGATTGCCTACAATGAGCAGTTCTTC
clone_size: .; d_call: .; j_call: TRBJ1-5; v_call: TRBV7-9; cdr3_aa: CASSPTTGNQPQHF; cdr3_nt: TGTGCCAGCAGCCCGACAACAGGGAATCAGCCCCAGCATTTT
clone_size: .; d_call: TRBD1; j_call: TRBJ2-5; v_call: TRBV2; cdr3_aa: CASSGQGYEETQYF; cdr3_nt: TGTGCCAGCAGTGGACAGGGGTACGAAGAGACCCAGTACTTC
clone_size: .; d_call: .; j_call: TRBJ1-2; v_call: TRBV20-1; cdr3_aa: CSAPLRRDYGYTF; cdr3_nt: TGCAGTGCTCCTTTAAGGAGAGACTATGGCTACACCTTC
clone_size: once; d_call: TRBD1; j_call: TRBJ2-7; v_call: TRBV29-1; cdr3_aa: CSVEAGTGRVYEQYF; cdr3_nt: TGCAGCGTTGAAGCAGGGACAGGGAGGGTCTACGAGCAGTACTTC
clone_size: .; d_call: TRBD2; j_call: TRBJ2-1; v_call: TRBV30; cdr3_aa: CASTFGGYNEQFF; cdr3_nt: TGTGCCTCAACCTTCGGGGGGTACAATGAGCAGTTCTTC
clone_size: .; d_call: TRBD1; j_call: TRBJ2-3; v_call: TRBV29-1; cdr3_aa: CSVEGAGGSVADTQYF; cdr3_nt: TGCAGCGTTGAAGGAGCAGGGGGAAGTGTTGCAGATACGCAGTATTTT
clone_size: .; d_call: .; j_call: TRBJ1-2; v_call: TRBV2; cdr3_aa: CASSEGVAASNYGYTF; cdr3_nt: TGTGCCAGCAGTGAAGGAGTGGCAGCGTCTAACTATGGCTACACCTTC
clone_size: .; d_call: .; j_call: TRBJ1-4; v_call: TRBV12-3/TRBV12-4; cdr3_aa: CASRLTGIEEETNEKLFF; cdr3_nt: TGTGCCAGCAGACTAACAGGGATAGAGGAGGAGACTAATGAAAAACTGTTTTTT
clone_size: .; d_call: .; j_call: TRBJ2-1; v_call: TRBV12-5; cdr3_aa: CASGFGWGDEQFF; cdr3_nt: TGTGCTAGTGGTTTCGGGTGGGGGGATGAGCAGTTCTTC
clone_size: .; d_call: TRBD1; j_call: TRBJ1-2; v_call: TRBV12-3/TRBV12-4; cdr3_aa: CASSTRTGNYGYTF; cdr3_nt: TGTGCCAGCAGTACGAGGACAGGGAATTATGGCTACACCTTC
clone_size: .; d_call: TRBD1; j_call: TRBJ2-7; v_call: TRBV6-1; cdr3_aa: CASSPPTRGRGGYEQYF; cdr3_nt: TGTGCCAGCAGTCCCCCGACGAGGGGGCGAGGTGGCTACGAGCAGTACTTC